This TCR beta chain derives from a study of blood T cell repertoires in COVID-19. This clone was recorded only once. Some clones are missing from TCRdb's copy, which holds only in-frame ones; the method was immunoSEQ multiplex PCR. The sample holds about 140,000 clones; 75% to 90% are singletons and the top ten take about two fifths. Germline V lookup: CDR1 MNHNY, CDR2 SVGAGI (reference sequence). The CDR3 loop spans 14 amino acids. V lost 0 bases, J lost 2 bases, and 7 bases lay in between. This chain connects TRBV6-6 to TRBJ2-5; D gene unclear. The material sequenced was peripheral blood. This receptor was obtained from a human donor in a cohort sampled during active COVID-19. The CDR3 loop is CASSYSTQQETQYF. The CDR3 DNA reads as TGTGCCAGCAGTTACTCGACACAGCAAGAGACCCAGTACTTC.